This TCR beta chain was observed in a study of tumor T cells in aggressive B-cell lymphoma. V was pared by 3 bases and J by 3 bases, with 6 bases of the junction left unmatched. The CDR3 extends over 15 amino acids. Germline CDR1 reads SQVTM; CDR2 reads ANQGSEA. Sequencing was performed with immunoSEQ multiplex PCR; in TCRdb, only in-frame clones are kept and a portion is missing. The sample lists fewer than 4,500 clones, 90% to 95% occurring once. The chain carries TRBV29-1 and TRBJ2-1, with 9 bases that match TRBD2. Sequencing input: tumor tissue. The clonotype comes from an adult with diffuse large B cell lymphoma. In DNA form, the CDR3 reads TGCAGCGTTGATCAAGCGGGAGGTTTCTACAATGAGCAGTTCTTC. Amino acids: CSVDQAGGFYNEQFF.